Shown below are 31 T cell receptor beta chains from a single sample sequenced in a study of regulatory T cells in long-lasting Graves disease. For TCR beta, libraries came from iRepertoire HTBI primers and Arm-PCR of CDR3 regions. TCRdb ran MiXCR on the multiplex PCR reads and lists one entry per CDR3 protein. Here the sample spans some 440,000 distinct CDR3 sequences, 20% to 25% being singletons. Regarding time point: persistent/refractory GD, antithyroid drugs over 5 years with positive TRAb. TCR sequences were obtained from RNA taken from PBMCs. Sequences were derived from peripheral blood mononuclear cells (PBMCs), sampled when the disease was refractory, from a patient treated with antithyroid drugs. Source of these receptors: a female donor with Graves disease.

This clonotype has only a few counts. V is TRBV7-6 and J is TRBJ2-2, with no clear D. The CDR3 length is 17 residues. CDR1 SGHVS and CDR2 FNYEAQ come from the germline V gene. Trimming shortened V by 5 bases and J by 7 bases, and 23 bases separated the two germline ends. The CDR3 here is CASSPPPLGIESGELFF. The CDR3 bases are TGTGCCAGCAGCCCGCCGCCTCTAGGGATCGAGAGCGGGGAGCTGTTTTTT.

CDR3 region: CASSSRTGKDTIYF. The CDR3 DNA reads TGCGCCAGCAGCTCAAGGACAGGGAAAGACACCATATATTTT. The V call is TRBV5-1, the J call TRBJ1-3; 8 bases are shared with TRBD1. Germline V gives CDR1 SGHRS, CDR2 YFSETQ. V gave up 3 bases and J gave up 8 bases; unmatched junction bases: 7. The CDR3 runs to 14 residues.

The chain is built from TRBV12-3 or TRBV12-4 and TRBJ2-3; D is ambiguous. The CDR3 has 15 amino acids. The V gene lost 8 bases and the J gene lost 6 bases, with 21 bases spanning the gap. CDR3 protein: CASHSGNNPRDTQYF. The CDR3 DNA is TGTGCCAGCCACTCGGGTAACAACCCGAGGGATACGCAGTATTTT.

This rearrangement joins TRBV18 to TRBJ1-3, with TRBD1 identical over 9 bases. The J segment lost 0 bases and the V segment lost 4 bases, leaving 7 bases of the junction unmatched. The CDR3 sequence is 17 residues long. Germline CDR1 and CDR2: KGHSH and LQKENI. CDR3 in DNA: TGTGCCAGCTCACGAGGACAGGGGACGGCCTCTGGAAACACCATATATTTT. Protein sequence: CASSRGQGTASGNTIYF.

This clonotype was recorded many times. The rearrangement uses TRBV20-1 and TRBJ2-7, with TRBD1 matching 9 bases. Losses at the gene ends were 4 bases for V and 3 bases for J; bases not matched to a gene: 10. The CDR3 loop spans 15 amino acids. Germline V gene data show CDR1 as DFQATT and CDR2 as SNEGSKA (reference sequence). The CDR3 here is CSATPRGQGNYEQYF. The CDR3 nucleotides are TGCAGTGCTACCCCAAGGGGACAGGGAAACTACGAGCAGTACTTC.

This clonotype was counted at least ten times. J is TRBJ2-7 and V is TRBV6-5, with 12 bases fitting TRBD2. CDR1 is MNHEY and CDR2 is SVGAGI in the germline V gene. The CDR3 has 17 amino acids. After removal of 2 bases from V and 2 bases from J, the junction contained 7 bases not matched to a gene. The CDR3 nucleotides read TGTGCCAGCAGTTACCCACCCCTAGCGGGAGGGACCTACGAGCAGTACTTC. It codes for CASSYPPLAGGTYEQYF.

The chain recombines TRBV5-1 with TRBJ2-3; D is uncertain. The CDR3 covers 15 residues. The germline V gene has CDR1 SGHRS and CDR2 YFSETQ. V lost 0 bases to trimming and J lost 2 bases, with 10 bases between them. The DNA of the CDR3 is TGCGCCAGCAGCTTGGGAAAGGGAATCACAGATACGCAGTATTTT. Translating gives CASSLGKGITDTQYF.

CDR3 coding DNA: TGTGCCAGTAGTCCCGGGTTTCCTCGCCGCACTGAAGCTTTCTTT. Residues: CASSPGFPRRTEAFF. V and J are TRBV19 and TRBJ1-1; D is ambiguous. Per germline, CDR1 LNHDA and CDR2 SQIVND (reference sequence). V lost 5 bases and J 4 bases, leaving 17 bases between the germline ends. The CDR3 is 15 amino acids.

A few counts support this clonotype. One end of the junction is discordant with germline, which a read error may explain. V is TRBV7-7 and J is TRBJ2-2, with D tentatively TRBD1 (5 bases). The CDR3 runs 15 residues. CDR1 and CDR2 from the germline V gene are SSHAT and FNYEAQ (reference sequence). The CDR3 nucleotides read TGTGCTAGCAGTAAGGAGACAGCGAACACCGGGGAGCTGTTTTTT. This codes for CASSKETANTGELFF. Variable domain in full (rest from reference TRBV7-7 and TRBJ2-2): GAGVSQSPRYKVTKRGQDVTLRCDPISSHATLYWYQQALGQGPEFLTYFNYEAQPDKSGLPSDRFSAERPEGSISTLTIQRTEQRDSAMYRCASSKETANTGELFFGEGSRLTVL.

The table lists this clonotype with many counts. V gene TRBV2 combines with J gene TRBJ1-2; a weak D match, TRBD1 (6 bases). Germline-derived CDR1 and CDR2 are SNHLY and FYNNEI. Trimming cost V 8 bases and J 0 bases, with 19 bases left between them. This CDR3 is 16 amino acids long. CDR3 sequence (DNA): TGTGCCAGCGGGGGCCCCACCTGGGACGCTAACTATGGCTACACCTTC. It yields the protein CASGGPTWDANYGYTF.

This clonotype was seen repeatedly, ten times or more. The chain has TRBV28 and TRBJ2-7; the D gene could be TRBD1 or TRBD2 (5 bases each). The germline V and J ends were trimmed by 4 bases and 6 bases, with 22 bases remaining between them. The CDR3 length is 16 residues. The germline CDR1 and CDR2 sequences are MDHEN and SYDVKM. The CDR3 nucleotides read TGTGCCAGCAGTTCCCCAGGGACCGTCTCTACGGGCGAGCAGTACTTC. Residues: CASSSPGTVSTGEQYF.

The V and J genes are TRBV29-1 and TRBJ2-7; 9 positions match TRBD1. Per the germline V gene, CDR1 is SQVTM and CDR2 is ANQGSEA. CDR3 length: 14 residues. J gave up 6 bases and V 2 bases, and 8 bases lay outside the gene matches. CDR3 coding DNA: TGCAGCGTTGAATCCCCCTTGACAGGGGGCGAGCAGTACTTC. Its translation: CSVESPLTGGEQYF.

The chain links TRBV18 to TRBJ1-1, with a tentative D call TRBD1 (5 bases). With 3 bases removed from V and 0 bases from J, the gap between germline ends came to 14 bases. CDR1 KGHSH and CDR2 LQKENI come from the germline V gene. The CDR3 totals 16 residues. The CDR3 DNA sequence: TGTGCCAGCTCACCCGTACCGGGACTTATGAACACTGAAGCTTTCTTT. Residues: CASSPVPGLMNTEAFF. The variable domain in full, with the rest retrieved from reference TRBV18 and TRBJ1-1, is NAGVMQNPRHLVRRRGQEARLRCSPMKGHSHVYWYRQLPEEGLKFMVYLQKENIIDESGMPKERFSAEFPKEGPSILRIQQVVRGDSAAYFCASSPVPGLMNTEAFFGQGTRLTVV.

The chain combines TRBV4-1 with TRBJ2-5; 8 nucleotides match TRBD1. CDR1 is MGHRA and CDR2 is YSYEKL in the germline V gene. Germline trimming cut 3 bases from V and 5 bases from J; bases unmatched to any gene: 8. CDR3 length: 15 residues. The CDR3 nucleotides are TGCGCCAGCAGCCAGGCGACAGGGGCGGGGGAGACCCAGTACTTC. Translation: CASSQATGAGETQYF.

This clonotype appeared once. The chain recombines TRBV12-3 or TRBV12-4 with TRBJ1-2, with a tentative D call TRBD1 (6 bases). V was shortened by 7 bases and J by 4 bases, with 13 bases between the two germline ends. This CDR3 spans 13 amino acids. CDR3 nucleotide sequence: TGTGCCAGCACCCCCGACAGGAGCTATGGCTACACCTTC. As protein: CASTPDRSYGYTF.

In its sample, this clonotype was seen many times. CDR3 sequence: CASSPRGGGNQPQHF. The CDR3 nucleotides read TGTGCCAGCAGTCCCCGCGGGGGCGGAAATCAGCCCCAGCATTTT. V and J are TRBV12-3 or TRBV12-4 and TRBJ1-5, with D tentatively TRBD1 (6 bases). This CDR3 is built from 15 residues. Trimming removed 5 bases from V and 4 bases from J, with 15 bases in between.

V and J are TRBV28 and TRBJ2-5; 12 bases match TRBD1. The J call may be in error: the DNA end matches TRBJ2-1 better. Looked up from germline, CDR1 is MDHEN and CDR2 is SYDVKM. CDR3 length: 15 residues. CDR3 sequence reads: CASSRGQGAENEQFF. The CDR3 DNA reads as TGTGCCAGCAGTAGGGGACAGGGGGCTGAGAATGAGCAGTTCTTC.

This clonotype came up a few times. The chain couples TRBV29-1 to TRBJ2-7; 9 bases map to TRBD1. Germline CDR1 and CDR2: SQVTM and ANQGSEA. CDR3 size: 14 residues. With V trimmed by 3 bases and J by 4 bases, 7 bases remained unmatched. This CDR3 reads CSVEGDRESYEQYF. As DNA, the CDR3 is TGCAGCGTTGAGGGGGACAGGGAGAGTTACGAGCAGTACTTC.

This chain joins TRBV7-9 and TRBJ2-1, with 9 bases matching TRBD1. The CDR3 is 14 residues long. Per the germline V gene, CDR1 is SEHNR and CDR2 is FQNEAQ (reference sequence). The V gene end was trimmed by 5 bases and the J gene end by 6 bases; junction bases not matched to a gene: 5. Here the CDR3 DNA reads TGTGCCAGCAGCATGGTGGGACAGGGCAATGAGCAGTTCTTC. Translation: CASSMVGQGNEQFF. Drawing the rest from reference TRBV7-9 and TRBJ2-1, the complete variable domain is DTGVSQNPRHKITKRGQNVTFRCDPISEHNRLYWYRQTLGQGPEFLTYFQNEAQLEKSRLLSDRFSAERPKGSFSTLEIQRTEQGDSAMYLCASSMVGQGNEQFFGPGTRLTVL.

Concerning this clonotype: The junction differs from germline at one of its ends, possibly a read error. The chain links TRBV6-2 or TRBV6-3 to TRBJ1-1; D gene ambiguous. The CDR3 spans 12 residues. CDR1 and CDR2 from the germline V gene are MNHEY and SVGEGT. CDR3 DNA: TGTGCCAGCAGAAGAATGAACACTGAAGCTCTCTTT. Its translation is CASRRMNTEALF.

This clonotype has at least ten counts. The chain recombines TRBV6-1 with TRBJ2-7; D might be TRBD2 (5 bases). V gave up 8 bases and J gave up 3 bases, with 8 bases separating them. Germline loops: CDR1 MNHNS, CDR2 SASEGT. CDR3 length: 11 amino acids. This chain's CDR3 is CASRDLYEQYF. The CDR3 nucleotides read TGTGCCAGCCGGGATCTCTACGAGCAGTACTTC.

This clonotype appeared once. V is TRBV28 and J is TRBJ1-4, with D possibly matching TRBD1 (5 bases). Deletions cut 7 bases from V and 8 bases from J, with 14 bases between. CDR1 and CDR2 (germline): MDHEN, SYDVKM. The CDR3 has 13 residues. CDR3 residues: CASTGLLREKLFF. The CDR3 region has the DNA TGTGCCAGCACGGGACTATTGAGGGAAAAACTGTTTTTT.

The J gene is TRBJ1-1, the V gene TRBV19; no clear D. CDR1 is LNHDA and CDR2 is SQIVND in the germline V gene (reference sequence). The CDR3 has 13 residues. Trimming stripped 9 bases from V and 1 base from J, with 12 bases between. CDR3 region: CASPRRKNTEAFF. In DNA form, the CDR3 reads TGTGCCAGCCCCCGACGGAAGAACACTGAAGCTTTCTTT.

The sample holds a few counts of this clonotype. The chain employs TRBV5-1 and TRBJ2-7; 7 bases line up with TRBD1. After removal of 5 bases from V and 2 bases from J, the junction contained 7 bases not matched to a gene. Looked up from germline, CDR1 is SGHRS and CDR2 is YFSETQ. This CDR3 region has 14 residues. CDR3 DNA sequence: TGCGCCAGCAGTCTAGAGGACAGGACCTACGAGCAGTACTTC. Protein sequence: CASSLEDRTYEQYF. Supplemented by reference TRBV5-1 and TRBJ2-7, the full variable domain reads KAGVTQTPRYLIKTRGQQVTLSCSPISGHRSVSWYQQTPGQGLQFLFEYFSETQRNKGNFPGRFSGRQFSNSRSEMNVSTLELGDSALYLCASSLEDRTYEQYFGPGTRLTVT.

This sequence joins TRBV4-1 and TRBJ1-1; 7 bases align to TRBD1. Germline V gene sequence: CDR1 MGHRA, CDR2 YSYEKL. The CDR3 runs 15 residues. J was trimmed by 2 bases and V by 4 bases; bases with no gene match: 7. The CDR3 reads CASSPLGTANTEAFF. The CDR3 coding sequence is TGCGCCAGCAGCCCCTTAGGGACAGCAAACACTGAAGCTTTCTTT.

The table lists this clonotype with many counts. CDR3: CASSQEVQGAQGQYF. CDR3 bases: TGTGCCAGCAGCCAAGAAGTCCAGGGGGCGCAAGGGCAGTACTTC. V usage is TRBV3-1 and J usage is TRBJ2-7; 8 bases fit TRBD1. This CDR3 spans 15 amino acids. Trimming at V came to 0 bases and at J to 9 bases, leaving 10 bases not matched to a gene. Germline V gene lookup returns CDR1 LGHDT and CDR2 YNNKEL (reference sequence).

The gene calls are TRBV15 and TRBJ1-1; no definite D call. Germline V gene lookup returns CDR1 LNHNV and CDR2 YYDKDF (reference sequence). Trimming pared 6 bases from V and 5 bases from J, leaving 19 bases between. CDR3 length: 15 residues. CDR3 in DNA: TGTGCCACCAGTGGTCCTGGGCGGGCGGGGACTGAAGCTTTCTTT. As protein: CATSGPGRAGTEAFF.

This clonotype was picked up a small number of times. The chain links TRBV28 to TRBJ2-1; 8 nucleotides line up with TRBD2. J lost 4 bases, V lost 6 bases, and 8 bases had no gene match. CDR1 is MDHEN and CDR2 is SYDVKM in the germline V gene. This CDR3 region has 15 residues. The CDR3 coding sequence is TGTGCCAGCAGCCTCGGGACTAGTTTTTACAATGAGCAGTTCTTC. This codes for CASSLGTSFYNEQFF.

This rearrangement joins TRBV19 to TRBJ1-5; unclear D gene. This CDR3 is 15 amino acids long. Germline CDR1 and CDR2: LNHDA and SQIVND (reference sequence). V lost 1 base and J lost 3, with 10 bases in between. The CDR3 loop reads CASSIVGSLNQPQHF. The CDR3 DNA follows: TGTGCCAGTAGTATAGTCGGGAGCCTCAATCAGCCCCAGCATTTT.

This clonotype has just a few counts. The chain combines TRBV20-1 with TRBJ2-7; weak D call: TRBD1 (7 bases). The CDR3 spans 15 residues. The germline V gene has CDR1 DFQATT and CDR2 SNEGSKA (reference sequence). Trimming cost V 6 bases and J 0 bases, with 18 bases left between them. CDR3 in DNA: TGCAGTGCCCGACCGACAGGGAGGCCCTCCTACGAGCAGTACTTC. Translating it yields CSARPTGRPSYEQYF.

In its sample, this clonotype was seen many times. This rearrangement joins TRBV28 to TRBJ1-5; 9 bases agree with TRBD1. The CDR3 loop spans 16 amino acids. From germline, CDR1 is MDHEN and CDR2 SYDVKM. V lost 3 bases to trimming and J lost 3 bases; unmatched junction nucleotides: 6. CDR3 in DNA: TGTGCCAGCAGTTTTGTTTGGACAGGGGACAATCAGCCCCAGCATTTT. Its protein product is CASSFVWTGDNQPQHF.